Sequencing of this TCR beta chain was carried out in a study of cytomegalovirus exposure and HLA in healthy donors. Per the germline V gene, CDR1 is LNHDA and CDR2 is SQIVND (reference sequence). The V and J ends lost 7 bases and 0 bases respectively, with 15 bases between them. The CDR3 extends over 15 amino acids. The PCR was carried out with 60 Vbeta primers and 13 Jbeta primers. Method: immunoSEQ multiplex PCR; TCRdb's copy keeps in-frame clones and lacks some. The sample holds approximately 150,000 clones, less than 85% seen once. This TCR was sampled from a man aged 50 to 59 in good health and CMV-seropositive. This chain uses TRBV19 with TRBJ1-1; D remains ambiguous. The source material was PBMCs. CDR3 sequence reads: CASTTTAAMNTEAFF. The CDR3 DNA is TGTGCCAGTACCACTACCGCAGCTATGAACACTGAAGCTTTCTTT.